A single sample gave rise to the 20 T cell receptor beta chains below, sequenced in a study of blood T cell repertoires in COVID-19. Only in-frame clones appear in the TCRdb table, and some are missing; sequencing was by immunoSEQ multiplex PCR. Of about 250,000 clones in the sample, over 75% are singletons; the top ten hold about 9.3%. Material for sequencing was PBMCs or T cells enriched from blood (not recorded which). The receptor source for this set is a woman aged 45-59 years with acute COVID-19.

The rearrangement joins TRBV13 to TRBJ1-2; a weak D match, TRBD1 (6 bases). The ends were cut back, 7 bases at V and 6 bases at J, with 21 bases in the middle. CDR3 size: 15 residues. Germline V gives CDR1 PRHDT, CDR2 FYEKMQ (reference sequence). CDR3 DNA: TGTGCCAGCACCCCCAGGGGCAGGGAACTTCATGGCTACACCTTC. Translated: CASTPRGRELHGYTF.

The V and J genes are TRBV2 and TRBJ1-2, with TRBD1 as a possible D gene (5 bases). CDR1 SNHLY and CDR2 FYNNEI come from the germline V gene. The ends were cut back, 2 bases at V and 7 bases at J, with 23 bases in the middle. This CDR3 has 17 residues. The DNA of the CDR3 is TGTGCCAGCAGTGAAAGGTCGGCCAGGGAGGCATGGGGTGGCTACACCTTC. Its protein product is CASSERSAREAWGGYTF.

The chain is built from TRBV11-2 and TRBJ1-2; D not resolved. The V end lost 5 bases, the J end lost 4 bases, and 14 bases lay between the germline ends. Germline loops: CDR1 SGHAT, CDR2 FQNNGV. This CDR3 contains 14 residues. Here the CDR3 reads CASSPRKGGYGYTF. The DNA for the CDR3 is TGTGCCAGCAGCCCCCGCAAGGGAGGCTATGGCTACACCTTC.

The V and J genes are TRBV12-5 and TRBJ2-7; 9 bases agree with TRBD1. Germline V gene sequence: CDR1 LGHNT, CDR2 FRNRAP. The CDR3 has 14 residues. V lost 6 bases, J lost 2 bases, and 5 bases stayed unmatched. This chain's CDR3 is CASGPRDRAYEQYF. The DNA of the CDR3 is TGTGCTAGTGGCCCTCGGGACAGGGCCTACGAGCAGTACTTC.

V is TRBV5-1 and J is TRBJ1-6; 12 bases match TRBD1. The CDR3 is 16 amino acids. Germline assignment: CDR1 SGHRS and CDR2 YFSETQ. Trimming cost V 4 bases and J 10 bases; bases outside gene matches: 9. CDR3: CASSPAGTGGGSPLHF. The CDR3, as DNA: TGCGCCAGCAGCCCGGCCGGGACAGGGGGCGGATCACCCCTCCACTTT.

This clone was observed a few times. The rearrangement links TRBV11-2 to TRBJ1-3; 9 bases line up with TRBD1. CDR1 SGHAT and CDR2 FQNNGV come from the germline V gene. The CDR3 spans 13 residues. The V gene end was trimmed by 5 bases and the J gene end by 6 bases; junction bases not matched to a gene: 2. The DNA for the CDR3 is TGTGCCAGCAGCGAACAGGGGGCAAACACCATATATTTT. Its translation: CASSEQGANTIYF.

In regard to this clone: Sequence at one end of the junction differs from germline and may be a read error. The chain carries TRBV5-8 and TRBJ1-4, with 7 bases fitting TRBD1. Germline V gene lookup returns CDR1 SGHTS and CDR2 YDEGEE. This CDR3 has 11 residues. CDR3 sequence (DNA): TGTGCCAGCAGCCTGGGACAGCGCTCGACTTTT. This gives the protein CASSLGQRSTF.

The CDR3 here is CASSHSGGGGTQYF. CDR3 coding DNA: TGTGCCAGCAGCCATTCCGGCGGGGGAGGGACCCAGTACTTC. This sequence joins TRBV14 and TRBJ2-5, with TRBD2 matching 7 bases. J gave up 7 bases and V 3 bases, and 8 bases lay outside the gene matches. Germline loops: CDR1 SGHDN, CDR2 FVKESK. CDR3 length: 14 residues.

The chain uses TRBV19 and TRBJ1-3, with D hard to call. The CDR3 loop spans 16 amino acids. The germline gives CDR1 LNHDA, CDR2 SQIVND (reference sequence). V was cut by 1 base and J by 0 bases, with 10 bases left in between. CDR3 coding DNA: TGTGCCAGTAGTATAGCATCGGGATACTCTGGAAACACCATATATTTT. Translated: CASSIASGYSGNTIYF.

In its sample, this clone was seen a few times. The rearrangement joins TRBV7-9 to TRBJ1-2; the D is unclear. This CDR3 is built from 14 residues. The V end lost 5 bases, the J end lost 2 bases, and 12 bases lay between the germline ends. Per the germline V gene, CDR1 is SEHNR and CDR2 is FQNEAQ (reference sequence). In DNA, the CDR3 is TGTGCCAGCAGCCCTCGGTCCTCCAACTATGGCTACACCTTC. Translated: CASSPRSSNYGYTF.

About this clone: At one boundary the junction diverges from the germline segment, which might be a read error. The identical CDR3 is also encoded by other nucleotide sequences in the sample. The rearrangement links TRBV30 to TRBJ1-5; TRBD1 matches 7 bases. This CDR3 is 14 amino acids long. Per germline, CDR1 GTSNPN and CDR2 SVGIG (reference sequence). The CDR3 bases are TGTGCCTGGAGTGTACAAGGGGGCAACCAGCCCCAGCATTTT. This codes for CAWSVQGGNQPQHF.

The chain combines TRBV10-1 with TRBJ2-3; TRBD2 matches at 8 bases. J lost 7 bases, V lost 3 bases, and 9 bases had no gene match. Germline V gene sequence: CDR1 WNHNN, CDR2 SYGVQD (reference sequence). There are 15 residues in the CDR3. The CDR3 spells CASSDRAGGPHTQYF. DNA of the CDR3: TGCGCCAGCAGTGATCGGGCGGGGGGCCCCCATACGCAGTATTTT.

The V gene is TRBV11-2, the J gene TRBJ2-7; 9 positions match TRBD1. Germline CDR1 and CDR2: SGHAT and FQNNGV. The CDR3 totals 14 residues. The V and J ends lost 5 bases and 5 bases, in that order; junction bases with no gene match: 7. The CDR3: CASSEGQGRHEQYF. DNA for the CDR3: TGTGCCAGCAGCGAGGGACAGGGTCGTCACGAGCAGTACTTC.

CDR3 DNA sequence: TGTGCGGGCAGGCCAGCGGGGGGAAACACCATATATTTT. Protein product: CAGRPAGGNTIYF. V gene TRBV7-6 combines with J gene TRBJ1-3; no clear D. The germline CDR1 and CDR2 sequences are SGHVS and FNYEAQ. The CDR3 length is 13 residues.

The J gene is TRBJ2-7, the V gene TRBV9, with a possible D match to TRBD2 (6 bases). The CDR3 extends over 14 amino acids. Germline assignment: CDR1 SGDLS and CDR2 YYNGEE. Trimming removed 0 bases at V and 3 bases at J, with 10 bases between. The chain's CDR3 is CASSVGGDGYEQYF. The CDR3 nucleotides are TGTGCCAGCAGCGTAGGGGGGGACGGCTACGAGCAGTACTTC.

The chain carries TRBV4-1 and TRBJ2-3; the match to TRBD2 covers 10 bases. V shed 4 bases, J shed 3 bases, and the junction held 4 bases outside the gene matches. There are 15 residues in the CDR3. The germline V gene encodes CDR1 MGHRA and CDR2 YSYEKL. The CDR3 DNA follows: TGCGCCAGCAGCCTCGGACTAGCGGTAACAGATACGCAGTATTTT. This sequence encodes CASSLGLAVTDTQYF.

CDR3 sequence (DNA): TGCGCCAGCAGCTTGGCCCAAGGAGGCAATGAAAAACTGTTTTTT. It codes for CASSLAQGGNEKLFF. The chain couples TRBV5-1 to TRBJ1-4; D is unresolved. Germline V gene data show CDR1 as SGHRS and CDR2 as YFSETQ. V was trimmed by 0 bases and J by 5 bases, leaving 11 bases between them. The CDR3 covers 15 residues.

The rearrangement joins TRBV28 to TRBJ2-5; D unclear. V was cut by 2 bases and J by 5 bases, with 9 bases left in between. Germline V gene lookup returns CDR1 MDHEN and CDR2 SYDVKM. CDR3 length equals 13 residues. CDR3 sequence: CASSLVARETQYF. CDR3 DNA sequence: TGTGCCAGCAGTTTAGTCGCGCGGGAGACCCAGTACTTC.

This clone has only a few counts. This chain links TRBV4-3 with TRBJ1-4; perhaps TRBD1 as D (6 bases). Trimming stripped 3 bases from V and 0 bases from J, with 11 bases between. Germline V gene sequence: CDR1 LGHNA, CDR2 YSLEER. This CDR3 region has 16 residues. The CDR3 bases are TGCGCCAGCAGCCATACTACAGGGTCAACTAATGAAAAACTGTTTTTT. Translation: CASSHTTGSTNEKLFF.

The J gene is TRBJ2-7, the V gene TRBV7-2; 7 positions agree with TRBD1. CDR3 length: 16 residues. The ends lost 5 bases at V and 4 bases at J; junction bases unmatched: 14. Per the germline V gene, CDR1 is SGHTA and CDR2 is FQGNSA. The CDR3 coding sequence is TGTGCCAGCAGCGTCTTCGGGACAGTGAGAAGATACGAGCAGTACTTC. It encodes CASSVFGTVRRYEQYF.